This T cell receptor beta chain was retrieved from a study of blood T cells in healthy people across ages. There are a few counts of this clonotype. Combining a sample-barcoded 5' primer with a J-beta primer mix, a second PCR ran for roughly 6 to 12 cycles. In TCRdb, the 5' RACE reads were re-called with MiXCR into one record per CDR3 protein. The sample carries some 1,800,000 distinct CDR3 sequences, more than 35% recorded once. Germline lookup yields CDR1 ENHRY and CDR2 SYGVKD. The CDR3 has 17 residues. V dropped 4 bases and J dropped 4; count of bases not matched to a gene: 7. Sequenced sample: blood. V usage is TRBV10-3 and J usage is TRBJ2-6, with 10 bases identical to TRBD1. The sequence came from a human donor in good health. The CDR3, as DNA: TGTGCCATCAGTGTCAGTGGGACAGGGGTCGGGGCCAACGTCCTGACTTTC. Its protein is CAISVSGTGVGANVLTF.